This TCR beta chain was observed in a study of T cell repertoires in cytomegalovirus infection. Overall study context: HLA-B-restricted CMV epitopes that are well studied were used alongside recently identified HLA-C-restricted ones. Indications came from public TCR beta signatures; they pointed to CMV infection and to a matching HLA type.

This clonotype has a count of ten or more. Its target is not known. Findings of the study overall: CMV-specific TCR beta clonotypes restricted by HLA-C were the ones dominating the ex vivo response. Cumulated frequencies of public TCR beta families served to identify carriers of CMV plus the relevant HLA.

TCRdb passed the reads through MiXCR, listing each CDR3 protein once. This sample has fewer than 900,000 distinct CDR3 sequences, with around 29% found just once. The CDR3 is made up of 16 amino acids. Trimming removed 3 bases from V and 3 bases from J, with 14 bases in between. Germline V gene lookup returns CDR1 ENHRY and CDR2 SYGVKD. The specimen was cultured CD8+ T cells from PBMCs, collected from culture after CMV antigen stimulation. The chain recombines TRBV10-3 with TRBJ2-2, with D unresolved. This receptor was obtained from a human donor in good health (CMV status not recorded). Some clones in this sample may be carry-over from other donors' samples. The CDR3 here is CAISDLPEAYTGELFF. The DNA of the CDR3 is TGTGCCATCAGTGATCTCCCAGAAGCGTACACCGGGGAGCTGTTTTTT.